Listed below are T cell receptor beta chains from one sample, sequenced in a study of brain metastases from non-small cell lung cancer. Data came from immunoSEQ multiplex PCR; TCRdb stores just in-frame clones and leaves some out. The sample consists of around 2,300 clones, approximately 85% of them appearing once. Sequencing used tumor-adjacent normal tissue. The receptor set was obtained from a donor aged 40 or older with non-small cell lung cancer. The CDR3 runs from the conserved cysteine through the conserved F or W. Fields, in order: CDR3 DNA, CDR3 protein, D gene, V gene, J gene, clone size. D genes are given only for firm matches. Size tells how often a clone was seen (once, few, many) or the class of an expanded clone, and some rows leave it out.

cdr3_nt: TGTGCCAGCAGCTTTAGCCGCGGCACAGATACGCAGTATTTT
cdr3_aa: CASSFSRGTDTQYF
d_call: .
v_call: TRBV5-6
j_call: TRBJ2-3
clone_size: .

cdr3_nt: TGTGCCAGCAGCCAAGTTCTACAGACGATCCGGTATGAGCAGTTCTTC
cdr3_aa: CASSQVLQTIRYEQFF
d_call: .
v_call: TRBV3-1/TRBV3-2
j_call: TRBJ2-1
clone_size: .

cdr3_nt: TGTGCCAGCTCACCAATCCGGGGACTACCTACTAACTATGGCTACACCTTC
cdr3_aa: CASSPIRGLPTNYGYTF
d_call: .
v_call: TRBV18
j_call: TRBJ1-2
clone_size: .

cdr3_nt: TGCGCCAGCAGCGAACAAGAGACCCAGTACTTC
cdr3_aa: CASSEQETQYF
d_call: .
v_call: TRBV5-1
j_call: TRBJ2-5
clone_size: .

cdr3_nt: TGTGCCAGCAGCTTGTTCCGGGACGGCACAGATACGCAGTATTTT
cdr3_aa: CASSLFRDGTDTQYF
d_call: .
v_call: TRBV5-4
j_call: TRBJ2-3
clone_size: .

cdr3_nt: TGTGCCACCAGTGATCCTAGACAAAGCACAGATACGCAGTATTTT
cdr3_aa: CATSDPRQSTDTQYF
d_call: .
v_call: TRBV24-1
j_call: TRBJ2-3
clone_size: once

cdr3_nt: TGCGCCAGCAGCCGAGAGATATCCGGGAACACTGAAGCTTTCTTT
cdr3_aa: CASSREISGNTEAFF
d_call: .
v_call: TRBV4-3
j_call: TRBJ1-1
clone_size: .

cdr3_nt: TGTGCCAGCAGCTTAAGGGGTAACAGGGGCAATCAGCCCCAGCATTTT
cdr3_aa: CASSLRGNRGNQPQHF
d_call: .
v_call: TRBV7-3
j_call: TRBJ1-5
clone_size: once

cdr3_nt: TGTGCCAGCAGTTACGGGAATCGGGAGACCCAGTACTTC
cdr3_aa: CASSYGNRETQYF
d_call: .
v_call: TRBV6-5
j_call: TRBJ2-5
clone_size: .

cdr3_nt: TGCGCCAGCAGCTTAGAGGTGGTGGGGCAAGAGACCCAGTACTTC
cdr3_aa: CASSLEVVGQETQYF
d_call: .
v_call: TRBV5-1
j_call: TRBJ2-5
clone_size: .

cdr3_nt: TGTGCCAGCAGTGTTGCGGTAGCAATTCGCACTGAAGCTTTCTTT
cdr3_aa: CASSVAVAIRTEAFF
d_call: .
v_call: TRBV21-1
j_call: TRBJ1-1
clone_size: .

cdr3_nt: TGTGCCAGCAGGAGGGGGTCGACAACTAACTATGGCTACACCTTC
cdr3_aa: CASRRGSTTNYGYTF
d_call: .
v_call: TRBV6-5
j_call: TRBJ1-2
clone_size: .

cdr3_nt: TGTGCCAGCAGCTCCTACAACACTGAAGCTTTCTTT
cdr3_aa: CASSSYNTEAFF
d_call: .
v_call: TRBV7-2
j_call: TRBJ1-1
clone_size: few

cdr3_nt: TGTGCCATCAGCCCGGGACATAGATTCACAGATACGCAGTATTTT
cdr3_aa: CAISPGHRFTDTQYF
d_call: .
v_call: TRBV10-3
j_call: TRBJ2-3
clone_size: .

cdr3_nt: TGTGCCAGTGACAGCAGTAATTCACCCCTCCACTTT
cdr3_aa: CASDSSNSPLHF
d_call: .
v_call: TRBV28
j_call: TRBJ1-6
clone_size: .

cdr3_nt: TGTGCCACCAGTGCCGGGACTAGCGGGGGGGTATGGGAGACCCAGTACTTC
cdr3_aa: CATSAGTSGGVWETQYF
d_call: TRBD2
v_call: TRBV24-1
j_call: TRBJ2-5
clone_size: .

cdr3_nt: TGTGCCAGCAGCCAAGATCTCGACCGAACCAAGGCTTTCTTT
cdr3_aa: CASSQDLDRTKAFF
d_call: .
v_call: TRBV3-1/TRBV3-2
j_call: TRBJ1-1
clone_size: once

cdr3_nt: TGTGCCAGCAGCACCCGACTAGCGGGGGGGCTCTCCTACGAGCAGTACTTC
cdr3_aa: CASSTRLAGGLSYEQYF
d_call: TRBD2
v_call: TRBV7-2
j_call: TRBJ2-7
clone_size: .

cdr3_nt: TGCGCCAGCAGCTCCACCGGGCTGGGGGCCTACGAGCAGTACTTC
cdr3_aa: CASSSTGLGAYEQYF
d_call: .
v_call: TRBV5-1
j_call: TRBJ2-7
clone_size: .

cdr3_nt: TGTGCCAGCAGCCTCGGGCCCTCCCACGAGCAGTACTTC
cdr3_aa: CASSLGPSHEQYF
d_call: .
v_call: TRBV14
j_call: TRBJ2-7
clone_size: .

cdr3_nt: TGCGCCAGCAGCTCACAGGGGTCGAACACTGAAGCTTTCTTT
cdr3_aa: CASSSQGSNTEAFF
d_call: TRBD1
v_call: TRBV5-1
j_call: TRBJ1-1
clone_size: .

cdr3_nt: TGTGCCAGCAGTCCCCTCCCCAGCTCCTACAATGAGCAGTTCTTC
cdr3_aa: CASSPLPSSYNEQFF
d_call: .
v_call: TRBV6-5
j_call: TRBJ2-1
clone_size: .

cdr3_nt: TGTGCCAGCAGCCCAATGGACAGGGGGCTTGGCTACACCTTC
cdr3_aa: CASSPMDRGLGYTF
d_call: TRBD1
v_call: TRBV9
j_call: TRBJ1-2
clone_size: .

cdr3_nt: TGTGCCAGCAGCGTAGTTGGTTGGGGGCCGGGAAACACCATATATTTT
cdr3_aa: CASSVVGWGPGNTIYF
d_call: .
v_call: TRBV9
j_call: TRBJ1-3
clone_size: .

cdr3_nt: TGTGCCAGCAGCTTGTGGGGAGCTAGCACAGATACGCAGTATTTT
cdr3_aa: CASSLWGASTDTQYF
d_call: .
v_call: TRBV7-3
j_call: TRBJ2-3
clone_size: .

cdr3_nt: TGTGCCAGCAGACCGAAGGGAGGGGAAGCGGGGGTGAACACAGATACGCAGTATTTT
cdr3_aa: CASRPKGGEAGVNTDTQYF
d_call: TRBD2
v_call: TRBV2
j_call: TRBJ2-3
clone_size: .

cdr3_nt: TGTGCCAGCTCGCTCGGGGGCGGCTACACCTTC
cdr3_aa: CASSLGGGYTF
d_call: .
v_call: TRBV7-9
j_call: TRBJ1-2
clone_size: .

cdr3_nt: TGTGCCAGCAAAACTAGCGGAGGAACAGATACGCAGTATTTT
cdr3_aa: CASKTSGGTDTQYF
d_call: TRBD2
v_call: TRBV6-6
j_call: TRBJ2-3
clone_size: .

cdr3_nt: TGTGCCAGCAGCTTGTCACCCTACTATGGCTACACCTTC
cdr3_aa: CASSLSPYYGYTF
d_call: .
v_call: TRBV5-8
j_call: TRBJ1-2
clone_size: .

cdr3_nt: TGTGCCAGTTCTGCTAGACAGGGGGTCGTGGTACCCCTCCACTTT
cdr3_aa: CASSARQGVVVPLHF
d_call: .
v_call: TRBV21-1
j_call: TRBJ1-6
clone_size: .

cdr3_nt: TGCACCAGCAGCTTAACAGGGTCTAGGTATGGCTACACCTTC
cdr3_aa: CTSSLTGSRYGYTF
d_call: .
v_call: TRBV5-1
j_call: TRBJ1-2
clone_size: once

cdr3_nt: TGTGCCAGCTCACCGGGACTAGTATCAGAGACCCAGTACTTC
cdr3_aa: CASSPGLVSETQYF
d_call: TRBD2
v_call: TRBV18
j_call: TRBJ2-5
clone_size: .